These T cell receptor beta chains were read from a single sample in a study of blood T cell repertoires in COVID-19. Some clones are missing from TCRdb's copy, which holds only in-frame ones; the method was immunoSEQ multiplex PCR. The table has 200,000 to 250,000 clones, roughly 85% seen once. Source material: peripheral blood. The origin of the receptors is an elderly woman with acute or convalescent COVID-19. The conserved cysteine and the conserved F or W are not part of the CDR3 here. A D gene is named only where the DNA matches it firmly. Size tells how often a clone was seen (once, few, many) or the class of an expanded clone, and some rows leave it out.

CDR3: ASSYSPGQRGETQY
J: TRBJ2-5
V: TRBV6-2/TRBV6-3
D: NA
size: NA

CDR3: ASSSSGAVPYEQY
J: TRBJ2-7
V: TRBV19
D: TRBD2
size: NA

CDR3: ASRPGISGGPYEQY
J: TRBJ2-7
V: TRBV11-2
D: TRBD2
size: NA

CDR3: ASVGSPRGDTQY
J: TRBJ2-3
V: TRBV11-3
D: NA
size: NA

CDR3: ASRETSGGSSEQF
J: TRBJ2-1
V: TRBV19
D: TRBD2
size: few

CDR3: ASSMGQTQY
J: TRBJ2-3
V: TRBV2
D: TRBD1
size: NA

CDR3: ASRTTGTSRNTIY
J: TRBJ1-3
V: TRBV6-4
D: TRBD1
size: NA

CDR3: ASSQIVGGGLYEQY
J: TRBJ2-7
V: TRBV7-2
D: TRBD2
size: NA

CDR3: ASSVTGEAF
J: TRBJ1-1
V: TRBV28
D: TRBD1
size: NA

CDR3: ASSLGSVAGGPRSNEQF
J: TRBJ2-1
V: TRBV7-9
D: TRBD2
size: NA

CDR3: ASSLRTGLIYEQY
J: TRBJ2-7
V: TRBV27
D: TRBD1
size: NA